This T cell receptor beta chain came from a study of cytomegalovirus exposure and HLA in healthy donors. Produced via immunoSEQ multiplex PCR; TCRdb's table is partial and in-frame only. The sample records about 200,000 clones, over 75% being singletons. Broader study findings: Accounts indicate the classifier identified cytomegalovirus status with strong specificity and sensitivity. The authors listed approximately 150 TCR beta chains as cytomegalovirus-associated.

Worth noting for this clone: The target antigen is unknown.

The length of the CDR3 is 15 residues. Germline CDR1 reads MNHEY; CDR2 reads SVGAGI. V dropped 5 bases and J dropped 0 bases, with 13 bases sitting between them. Sequenced: PBMCs. J is TRBJ1-2 and V is TRBV6-5; D is perhaps TRBD1 (5 bases). This sequence was found in a young woman in good health and CMV-seropositive. CDR3 loop: CASSNLDSSNYGYTF. The CDR3 DNA follows: TGTGCCAGCAGTAACTTAGACAGTTCTAACTATGGCTACACCTTC.